This is a list of T cell receptor beta chains from one sample in a study of T cells after yellow fever vaccination. TCRdb reprocessed the 5' RACE reads with MiXCR, giving one entry per CDR3 protein. The sample yields approximately 350,000 distinct CDR3 sequences, 11% seen once. Here the sequenced sample was PBMCs, taken on the day of the first yellow fever vaccination. The receptors stem from a man between 18 and 29 years old who received the YFV17D yellow fever vaccine. Both conserved end residues are part of each CDR3. The D gene is left open where the match is weak. For some rows the clone size is stated as once, few or many, or as a class when expanded; others skip it.

TGTGCCAGCAGTTTCACGGGGGGCGGGGAAGATACGCAGTATTTT,CASSFTGGGEDTQYF,NA,TRBJ2-3,TRBV28,many
TGTGCCAGCACCGAGGACGGGGGAGGCAATCAGCCCCAGCATTTT,CASTEDGGGNQPQHF,NA,TRBJ1-5,TRBV2,NA
TGCGCCAGCAGCAGTAAGGCGAGGGGGACGAACACCGGGGAGCTGTTTTTT,CASSSKARGTNTGELFF,NA,TRBJ2-2,TRBV5-1,NA
TGCGCCAGCAGCTTGGGGACAGGGGCAACTAATGAAAAACTGTTTTTT,CASSLGTGATNEKLFF,TRBD1,TRBJ1-4,TRBV5-1,NA
TGCAGTGCTGTCAGGGTTGACATTAATGGCTACACCTTC,CSAVRVDINGYTF,NA,TRBJ1-2,TRBV20-1,many
TGTGCCAGCAGCTTTATTAGCGGTAGCACAGATACGCAGTATTTT,CASSFISGSTDTQYF,NA,TRBJ2-3,TRBV5-4,NA
TGTGCCAGCAGGAGGACAGAGATCTATGGCTACACCTTC,CASRRTEIYGYTF,NA,TRBJ1-2,TRBV6-1,few
TGTGCCAGTAGTATAATAGGGGTCAATCAGCCCCAGCATTTT,CASSIIGVNQPQHF,NA,TRBJ1-5,TRBV19,few
TGTGCCAGCAGCTTAGACAGGGAAGACTTGGGGGGCTACACCTTC,CASSLDREDLGGYTF,NA,TRBJ1-2,TRBV7-2,NA
NA,CASSFGPGETQYF,NA,TRBJ2-5,TRBV27,NA
TGTGCCAGCGGATACGGTGGGCCCCAGCATTTT,CASGYGGPQHF,NA,TRBJ1-5,TRBV6-2/TRBV6-3,few
TGTGCCAGCAGGTCAAGGGGACAGGGCACAGATACGCAGTATTTT,CASRSRGQGTDTQYF,TRBD1,TRBJ2-3,TRBV6-1,NA
TGCGCCAGCAGCCCGGACGGGCTTAATGAAAAACTGTTTTTT,CASSPDGLNEKLFF,NA,TRBJ1-4,TRBV4-1,NA
TGTGCCAGCAGCTCGGACCCTGACTCCTACGAGCAGTACTTC,CASSSDPDSYEQYF,NA,TRBJ2-7,TRBV7-9,NA